The 20 T cell receptor beta chains in this list originate from one sample, sequenced in a study of blood T cell repertoires in COVID-19. Sequencing used immunoSEQ multiplex PCR; TCRdb keeps in-frame clones, though not all of them. This table holds under 550,000 clones, roughly 89% found once. What was sequenced was peripheral blood. The receptors come from a man younger than 30 with COVID-19, enrolled during active disease.

The chain recombines TRBV4-1 with TRBJ2-1; maybe TRBD2 (6 bases). Germline CDR1 reads MGHRA; CDR2 reads YSYEKL. The CDR3 covers 15 residues. V was trimmed by 0 bases and J by 6 bases, leaving 12 bases between them. The CDR3 loop is CASSQDERRGNEQFF. For the CDR3, the DNA is TGCGCCAGCAGCCAAGATGAAAGGCGGGGCAATGAGCAGTTCTTC.

This clone was observed a few times. The chain employs TRBV9 and TRBJ1-3; the match to TRBD1 covers 9 bases. This CDR3 contains 15 residues. Losses at the gene ends were 1 base for V and 6 bases for J; bases not matched to a gene: 5. Germline-derived CDR1 and CDR2 are SGDLS and YYNGEE. DNA for the CDR3: TGTGCCAGCAGCGTAAGCGGACAGGGGACAAACACCATATATTTT. Translation: CASSVSGQGTNTIYF.

The V call is TRBV5-4, the J call TRBJ2-5; 13 bases map to TRBD2. The CDR3 covers 16 residues. The junction had 8 bases not matched to a gene; V was cut back by 4 bases and J by 5 bases. Germline lookup yields CDR1 SGHNT and CDR2 YYREEE (reference sequence). CDR3 bases: TGTGCCAGCAGCCAGACGGGACTAGCGGGAATGGAGACCCAGTACTTC. Its protein product is CASSQTGLAGMETQYF.

V usage is TRBV5-5 and J usage is TRBJ2-5; D is ambiguous. The length of the CDR3 is 13 residues. Looked up from germline, CDR1 is SGHKS and CDR2 is YYEKEE (reference sequence). V was trimmed by 1 base and J by 9 bases, leaving 13 bases between them. The CDR3 DNA reads TGTGCCAGCAGCTTGCCGGGTACCGGGTCCCAGTACTTC. It specifies CASSLPGTGSQYF.

The chain couples TRBV3-1 (or the pseudogene TRBV3-2) to TRBJ2-1, with D unclear. Germline V gene sequence: CDR1 LGHDT, CDR2 YNNKEL (reference sequence). The CDR3 sequence is 11 residues long. V lost 3 bases to trimming and J lost 13 bases, with 10 bases between them. CDR3 residues: CASSQSMVQFF. The CDR3 bases are TGTGCCAGCAGCCAGTCTATGGTTCAGTTCTTC.

This chain joins TRBV25-1 and TRBJ2-1, with 14 positions matching TRBD2. V lost 3 bases to trimming and J lost 8 bases; unmatched junction nucleotides: 3. This CDR3 comprises 15 residues. Germline CDR1 and CDR2: MGHDK and SYGVNS. Written as DNA, the CDR3 is TGTGCCAGCAGTGAGGGACTAGCGGGAGTCCATGAGCAGTTCTTC. It encodes CASSEGLAGVHEQFF.

In the case of this clone: In the same sample, other DNA sequences code for this CDR3. V gene TRBV5-1 combines with J gene TRBJ1-1, with unresolved D. CDR3 size: 14 residues. Germline-derived CDR1 and CDR2 are SGHRS and YFSETQ. V shed 1 base and J shed 0 bases, with 7 bases lying between them. The CDR3 DNA is TGCGCCAGCAGCTTGCGCCAGATGAACACTGAAGCTTTCTTT. Protein: CASSLRQMNTEAFF.

The V gene is TRBV6-1, the J gene TRBJ1-2; D is perhaps TRBD1 (6 bases). Germline V CDR1 and CDR2: MNHNS, SASEGT. This CDR3 spans 15 amino acids. With 2 bases removed from V and 6 bases from J, the gap between germline ends came to 16 bases. This chain's CDR3 is CASSEPGQVVNGYTF. The CDR3 DNA reads TGTGCCAGCAGTGAACCGGGACAAGTAGTAAATGGCTACACCTTC.

The chain joins TRBV27 to TRBJ2-1, with D maybe TRBD1 (7 bases). Germline V gene lookup returns CDR1 MNHEY and CDR2 SMNVEV (reference sequence). V was shortened by 0 bases and J by 9 bases, with 9 bases between the two germline ends. This CDR3 has 13 residues. The CDR3 loop reads CASSLSRDSEQFF. In DNA form, the CDR3 reads TGTGCCAGCAGTTTATCGCGGGACAGTGAGCAGTTCTTC.

The sample holds a few counts of this clone. This chain uses TRBV2 with TRBJ1-1; possibly TRBD1 for D (6 bases). This CDR3 is built from 14 residues. CDR1 SNHLY and CDR2 FYNNEI come from the germline V gene. Trimming shortened V by 7 bases and J by 0 bases, and 12 bases separated the two germline ends. The CDR3 sequence is CASKGQLMNTEAFF. CDR3 in DNA: TGTGCCAGCAAAGGACAGTTAATGAACACTGAAGCTTTCTTT.

V is TRBV19 and J is TRBJ2-5; TRBD2 matches 7 bases. Germline values: CDR1 LNHDA, CDR2 SQIVND (reference sequence). This CDR3 spans 15 amino acids. V gave up 3 bases and J gave up 1 base; unmatched junction bases: 5. The CDR3 region is CASSMKTSSQETQYF. The CDR3, as DNA: TGTGCCAGTAGTATGAAGACTAGCAGCCAAGAGACCCAGTACTTC.

The V and J genes are TRBV5-1 and TRBJ2-7; 8 bases are a match to TRBD1. Germline values: CDR1 SGHRS, CDR2 YFSETQ. The CDR3 is 16 residues long. With V trimmed by 5 bases and J by 5 bases, 15 bases remained unmatched. DNA for the CDR3: TGCGCCAGCAGTCCCCAGGGGACCCAGGGGGCCCACGAGCAGTACTTC. Its translation is CASSPQGTQGAHEQYF.

J is TRBJ1-2 and V is TRBV5-8; TRBD1 aligns across 7 bases. The trim removed 4 bases at V and 7 bases at J, leaving 4 bases unmatched. Germline V lookup: CDR1 SGHTS, CDR2 YDEGEE. The CDR3 sequence is 12 residues long. The CDR3 loop reads CASSARQGGYTF. Here the CDR3 DNA reads TGTGCCAGCAGCGCCCGACAGGGTGGCTACACCTTC.

V and J are TRBV30 and TRBJ1-1; 7 bases are a match to TRBD1. The length of the CDR3 is 13 residues. From germline, CDR1 is GTSNPN and CDR2 SVGIG (reference sequence). The trim removed 5 bases at V and 4 bases at J, leaving 7 bases unmatched. The chain's CDR3 is CAWDTGASTEAFF. The CDR3 coding sequence is TGTGCCTGGGATACAGGGGCTTCCACTGAAGCTTTCTTT.

This chain uses TRBV5-4 with TRBJ1-4; tentatively, D is TRBD1 (6 bases). The CDR3 extends over 14 amino acids. Trimming cost V 2 bases and J 7 bases, with 12 bases left between them. CDR1 is SGHNT, CDR2 YYREEE, per germline (reference sequence). In nucleotides, the CDR3 is TGTGCCAGCAGCTTCCGGGACAATCGTGAAAAACTGTTTTTT. It translates to CASSFRDNREKLFF.

The chain has TRBV2 and TRBJ2-7, with D perhaps matching TRBD2 (5 bases). The CDR3 totals 15 residues. The germline V and J ends were trimmed by 3 bases and 5 bases, with 17 bases remaining between them. From germline, CDR1 is SNHLY and CDR2 FYNNEI. The CDR3 sequence is CASSERLAGGNEQYF. The DNA for the CDR3 is TGTGCCAGCAGTGAGCGGCTAGCTGGCGGAAACGAGCAGTACTTC.

The chain combines TRBV4-1 with TRBJ2-2, with D maybe TRBD1 (6 bases). Looked up from germline, CDR1 is MGHRA and CDR2 is YSYEKL. The CDR3 has 15 residues. Trimming took off 4 bases at V and 4 bases at J, with 13 bases between the two ends. In DNA, the CDR3 is TGCGCCAGCAGCCTTCCCGGACAGACCACCGGGGAGCTGTTTTTT. Translating gives CASSLPGQTTGELFF.

The chain uses TRBV12-3 or TRBV12-4 and TRBJ1-1, with D hard to call. This CDR3 spans 13 amino acids. The ends were cut back, 2 bases at V and 1 base at J, with 5 bases in the middle. Written as DNA, the CDR3 is TGTGCCAGCAGTTTACAGGCGAACACTGAAGCTTTCTTT. Amino acid sequence: CASSLQANTEAFF.

V and J are TRBV7-9 and TRBJ1-1, with D possibly matching TRBD1 (6 bases). The CDR3 totals 15 residues. The germline V gene has CDR1 SEHNR and CDR2 FQNEAQ (reference sequence). V was trimmed by 2 bases and J by 5 bases, leaving 15 bases between them. The CDR3 sequence is CASSLFDRPTTEAFF. Here the CDR3 DNA reads TGTGCCAGCAGCTTATTTGACAGGCCAACTACTGAAGCTTTCTTT. The full variable domain, its missing parts supplied by reference TRBV7-9 and TRBJ1-1, is DTGVSQNPRHKITKRGQNVTFRCDPISEHNRLYWYRQTLGQGPEFLTYFQNEAQLEKSRLLSDRFSAERPKGSFSTLEIQRTEQGDSAMYLCASSLFDRPTTEAFFGQGTRLTVV.

The sample holds a few counts of this clone. This chain uses TRBV13 with TRBJ2-1, with D unresolved. V was shortened by 2 bases and J by 6 bases, with 2 bases between the two germline ends. Germline-derived CDR1 and CDR2 are PRHDT and FYEKMQ (reference sequence). CDR3 length: 11 residues. The CDR3 DNA reads as TGTGCCAGCAGCTTACTCAATGAGCAGTTCTTC. Its protein product is CASSLLNEQFF.